This record concerns one T cell receptor (beta chain) sequence. No antigen is known for it. The junction departs from the called germline gene at one end, perhaps through a read error. Germline V gives CDR1 SGHAT, CDR2 FQNNGV. The CDR3 has 15 residues. These data come from a study of cytomegalovirus exposure and HLA in healthy donors. Study observations and caveats: A few of the chains that were CMV-associated were confirmed in vitro to be specific for CMV antigens.

Amplification used 60 Vbeta primers and 13 Jbeta primers. Method: immunoSEQ multiplex PCR; TCRdb's copy keeps in-frame clones and lacks some. There are under 300,000 clones in the sample; around 80% occur only once, and 8% lies in the top ten. V gene TRBV11-2 combines with J gene TRBJ1-4; maybe TRBD1 (5 bases). Sequenced input: PBMCs. The source of this sequence is a woman aged 55 to 70 in good health and CMV-seropositive. The CDR3 spells CASSLDRGTKEKLFF. CDR3 coding DNA: TGTGCCAGCAGCTTAGATCGCGGGACTAAGGAAAAACTGTTTTTT.